Listed below are T cell receptor beta chains from one sample, sequenced in a study of Ad26.COV2.S vaccination and SARS-CoV-2 variants. Repertoires were generated with immunoSEQ multiplex PCR, while TCRdb's copy carries only in-frame clones and drops some. Found here are under 400,000 clones, roughly 84% of them singletons; the top ten hold around 3.6%. This specimen consisted of peripheral blood, obtained in a trial of Ad26.COV2.S vaccine versus placebo. These receptor sequences come from a person aged 18-60 years who received the Ad26.COV2.S COVID-19 vaccine or a placebo. Each CDR3 is given with its conserved first and last residue. The D gene is left open where the match is weak. The size of a clone is reported for some rows only, either as once, few or many, or as a class for expanded clones.

j_gene: TRBJ1-5; v_gene: TRBV6-5; len: 15; d_gene: .; abundance: .; CDR3aa: CASSRTVYSNQPQHF; CDR3nt: TGTGCCAGCAGCAGGACAGTTTATAGCAATCAGCCCCAGCATTTT
j_gene: TRBJ2-2; v_gene: TRBV11-2; len: 15; d_gene: TRBD1; abundance: .; CDR3aa: CASSPDRANSGELFF; CDR3nt: TGTGCCAGCAGCCCGGACAGGGCGAATTCCGGGGAGCTGTTTTTT
j_gene: TRBJ2-7; v_gene: TRBV6-1; len: 15; d_gene: .; abundance: .; CDR3aa: CASSESTYASYEQYF; CDR3nt: TGTGCCAGCAGTGAATCCACCTACGCCAGCTACGAGCAGTACTTC
j_gene: TRBJ1-3; v_gene: TRBV6-6; len: 12; d_gene: .; abundance: .; CDR3aa: CASGVPGNTIYF; CDR3nt: TGTGCCAGCGGAGTCCCCGGAAACACCATATATTTT
j_gene: TRBJ1-4; v_gene: TRBV6-5; len: 13; d_gene: TRBD1; abundance: .; CDR3aa: CATIQGSHEKLFF; CDR3nt: TGTGCCACCATACAGGGGAGCCATGAAAAACTGTTTTTT
j_gene: TRBJ2-5; v_gene: TRBV19; len: 16; d_gene: .; abundance: .; CDR3aa: CASSPGGPGYQETQYF; CDR3nt: TGTGCCAGTAGTCCCGGTGGCCCTGGGTACCAAGAGACCCAGTACTTC
j_gene: TRBJ2-5; v_gene: TRBV6-9; len: 15; d_gene: .; abundance: .; CDR3aa: CASKTPDRYQETQYF; CDR3nt: TGTGCCAGCAAAACCCCGGACCGATACCAAGAGACCCAGTACTTC
j_gene: TRBJ2-5; v_gene: TRBV25-1; len: 14; d_gene: .; abundance: .; CDR3aa: CASSGRTERETQYF; CDR3nt: TGTGCCAGCAGTGGGAGGACAGAGCGGGAGACCCAGTACTTC
j_gene: TRBJ2-3; v_gene: TRBV10-3; len: 13; d_gene: .; abundance: .; CDR3aa: CAISGYSTDTQYF; CDR3nt: TGTGCCATCAGTGGGTACAGCACAGATACGCAGTATTTT
j_gene: TRBJ1-5; v_gene: TRBV7-9; len: 12; d_gene: .; abundance: .; CDR3aa: CASSALNQPQHF; CDR3nt: TGTGCCAGCAGCGCCTTGAATCAGCCCCAGCATTTT
j_gene: TRBJ1-4; v_gene: TRBV11-2; len: 16; d_gene: .; abundance: .; CDR3aa: CASSLSTSVIGEKLFF; CDR3nt: TGTGCCAGCAGCTTAAGCACATCAGTAATCGGTGAAAAACTGTTTTTT
j_gene: TRBJ1-1; v_gene: TRBV2; len: 15; d_gene: .; abundance: .; CDR3aa: CASRPMGGLNTEAFF; CDR3nt: TGTGCCAGCAGACCTATGGGGGGCCTAAACACTGAAGCTTTCTTT
j_gene: TRBJ2-1; v_gene: TRBV6-5; len: 14; d_gene: TRBD2; abundance: .; CDR3aa: CASSYRTSWNEQFF; CDR3nt: TGTGCCAGCAGTTATCGGACTAGCTGGAATGAGCAGTTCTTC
j_gene: TRBJ2-7; v_gene: TRBV3-1/TRBV3-2; len: 17; d_gene: TRBD2; abundance: .; CDR3aa: CASSLRTSGGVTYEQYF; CDR3nt: TGTGCCAGCAGCCTTCGGACTAGCGGGGGGGTAACCTACGAGCAGTACTTC
j_gene: TRBJ2-3; v_gene: TRBV5-1; len: 15; d_gene: .; abundance: once; CDR3aa: CASSLGGPRTDTQYF; CDR3nt: TGCGCCAGCAGCTTGGGGGGTCCCCGCACAGATACGCAGTATTTT
j_gene: TRBJ1-1; v_gene: TRBV4-2; len: 14; d_gene: .; abundance: .; CDR3aa: CASSQEGLNTEAFF; CDR3nt: TGTGCCAGCAGCCAAGAGGGCCTGAACACTGAAGCTTTCTTT
j_gene: TRBJ1-6; v_gene: TRBV20-1; len: 15; d_gene: .; abundance: few; CDR3aa: CSASKGLTSNSPLHF; CDR3nt: TGCAGTGCTAGTAAAGGGCTAACCTCTAATTCACCCCTCCACTTT
j_gene: TRBJ1-1; v_gene: TRBV5-1; len: 14; d_gene: .; abundance: .; CDR3aa: CASSLGPLVPEAFF; CDR3nt: TGCGCCAGCAGCTTGGGTCCCCTGGTCCCTGAAGCTTTCTTT
j_gene: TRBJ2-1; v_gene: TRBV20-1; len: 13; d_gene: .; abundance: .; CDR3aa: CSASRGRYNEQFF; CDR3nt: TGCAGTGCGAGTCGTGGTAGGTACAATGAGCAGTTCTTC
j_gene: TRBJ2-3; v_gene: TRBV10-2; len: 15; d_gene: .; abundance: .; CDR3aa: CASSDPGRRTGTQYF; CDR3nt: TGCGCCAGCAGTGACCCGGGACGCCGAACGGGTACGCAGTATTTT
j_gene: TRBJ2-5; v_gene: TRBV5-6; len: 15; d_gene: TRBD1; abundance: .; CDR3aa: CASSRLKGAQETQYF; CDR3nt: TGTGCCAGCAGCAGATTAAAGGGGGCCCAAGAGACCCAGTACTTC
j_gene: TRBJ1-4; v_gene: TRBV15; len: 17; d_gene: TRBD1; abundance: .; CDR3aa: CATSRQDRGRGKEKLFF; CDR3nt: TGTGCCACCAGCAGACAGGACAGGGGGCGCGGGAAGGAAAAACTGTTTTTT
j_gene: TRBJ1-2; v_gene: TRBV6-5; len: 15; d_gene: .; abundance: .; CDR3aa: CASSGLGSYNYGYTF; CDR3nt: TGTGCCAGCAGCGGCTTAGGCAGTTATAACTATGGCTACACCTTC
j_gene: TRBJ2-3; v_gene: TRBV7-2; len: 15; d_gene: .; abundance: .; CDR3aa: CASSYRGPLTDTQYF; CDR3nt: TGTGCCAGCAGCTACCGGGGGCCACTCACAGATACGCAGTATTTT
j_gene: TRBJ1-4; v_gene: TRBV4-1; len: 15; d_gene: .; abundance: .; CDR3aa: CASSQEKNWGEKLFF; CDR3nt: TGCGCCAGCAGCCAAGAAAAGAACTGGGGTGAAAAACTGTTTTTT
j_gene: TRBJ2-3; v_gene: TRBV9; len: 13; d_gene: .; abundance: .; CDR3aa: CASSVTSTDTQYF; CDR3nt: TGTGCCAGCAGCGTAACGAGCACAGATACGCAGTATTTT
j_gene: TRBJ2-1; v_gene: TRBV27; len: 12; d_gene: .; abundance: few; CDR3aa: CASIISNNEQFF; CDR3nt: TGTGCCAGCATAATCAGTAATAATGAGCAGTTCTTC
j_gene: TRBJ2-5; v_gene: TRBV28; len: 15; d_gene: TRBD2; abundance: .; CDR3aa: CASSLPGGTPETQYF; CDR3nt: TGTGCCAGCAGTTTACCCGGGGGGACCCCGGAGACCCAGTACTTC
j_gene: TRBJ2-1; v_gene: TRBV4-1; len: 16; d_gene: TRBD1; abundance: .; CDR3aa: CASSQDSGTGGNEQFF; CDR3nt: TGCGCCAGCAGCCAAGATAGTGGGACAGGGGGAAATGAGCAGTTCTTC
j_gene: TRBJ2-7; v_gene: TRBV9; len: 15; d_gene: .; abundance: .; CDR3aa: CASSQKTVASYEQYF; CDR3nt: TGTGCCAGCAGCCAAAAGACAGTTGCGTCCTACGAGCAGTACTTC
j_gene: TRBJ1-2; v_gene: TRBV18; len: 14; d_gene: TRBD1; abundance: .; CDR3aa: CASSRDRDNYGYTF; CDR3nt: TGTGCCAGCTCACGGGACAGGGATAACTATGGCTACACCTTC
j_gene: TRBJ2-7; v_gene: TRBV7-9; len: 15; d_gene: TRBD2; abundance: .; CDR3aa: CASSSEAGDPYEQYF; CDR3nt: TGTGCCAGCAGCTCAGAAGCGGGGGATCCGTACGAGCAGTACTTC
j_gene: TRBJ1-4; v_gene: TRBV15; len: 14; d_gene: .; abundance: .; CDR3aa: CATRQGVANEKLFF; CDR3nt: TGTGCCACCAGACAGGGTGTTGCTAATGAAAAACTGTTTTTT
j_gene: TRBJ1-5; v_gene: TRBV6-5; len: 15; d_gene: .; abundance: .; CDR3aa: CASRPWTANNQPQHF; CDR3nt: TGTGCCAGCAGGCCTTGGACAGCCAACAATCAGCCCCAGCATTTT
j_gene: TRBJ2-7; v_gene: TRBV7-3; len: 13; d_gene: TRBD1; abundance: few; CDR3aa: CASSSTGTDEQYF; CDR3nt: TGTGCCAGCAGCTCAACCGGGACAGACGAGCAGTACTTC
j_gene: TRBJ1-1; v_gene: TRBV30; len: 13; d_gene: .; abundance: .; CDR3aa: CAWSLQGGTEAFF; CDR3nt: TGTGCCTGGAGTTTACAGGGCGGCACTGAAGCTTTCTTT
j_gene: TRBJ2-7; v_gene: TRBV25-1; len: 16; d_gene: .; abundance: .; CDR3aa: CASSERAPGLDYEQYF; CDR3nt: TGTGCCAGCAGTGAAAGAGCCCCGGGGCTGGACTACGAGCAGTACTTC
j_gene: TRBJ1-4; v_gene: TRBV4-1; len: 16; d_gene: .; abundance: .; CDR3aa: CASGGINSPTNEKLFF; CDR3nt: TGCGCCAGCGGAGGCATTAATTCCCCCACTAATGAAAAACTGTTTTTT
j_gene: TRBJ2-2; v_gene: TRBV7-9; len: 10; d_gene: .; abundance: .; CDR3aa: CASRTGELFF; CDR3nt: TGTGCCAGCAGGACCGGGGAGCTGTTTTTT
j_gene: TRBJ1-5; v_gene: TRBV19; len: 12; d_gene: .; abundance: .; CDR3aa: CASGQLNQPQHF; CDR3nt: TGTGCCAGTGGACAGCTCAATCAGCCCCAGCATTTT
j_gene: TRBJ2-2; v_gene: TRBV5-1; len: 17; d_gene: TRBD2; abundance: .; CDR3aa: CASSLLAGGLNTGELFF; CDR3nt: TGCGCCAGCAGCTTGCTAGCGGGGGGGCTTAACACCGGGGAGCTGTTTTTT